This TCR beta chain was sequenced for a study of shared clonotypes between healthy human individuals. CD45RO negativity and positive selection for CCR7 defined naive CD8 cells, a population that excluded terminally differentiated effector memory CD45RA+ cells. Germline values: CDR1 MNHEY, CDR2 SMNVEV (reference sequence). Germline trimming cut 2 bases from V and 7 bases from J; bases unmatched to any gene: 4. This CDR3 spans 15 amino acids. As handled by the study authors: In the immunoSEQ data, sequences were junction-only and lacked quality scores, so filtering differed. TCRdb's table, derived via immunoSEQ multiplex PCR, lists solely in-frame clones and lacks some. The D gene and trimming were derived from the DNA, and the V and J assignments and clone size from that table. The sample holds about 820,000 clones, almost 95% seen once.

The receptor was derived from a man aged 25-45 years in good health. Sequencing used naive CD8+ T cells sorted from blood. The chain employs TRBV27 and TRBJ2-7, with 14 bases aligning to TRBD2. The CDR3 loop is CASSLGTSGSNEQYF. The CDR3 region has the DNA TGTGCCAGCAGTTTAGGGACTAGCGGGAGCAATGAGCAGTACTTC.